This T cell receptor beta chain comes out of a study of CD8 T cells in ankylosing spondylitis. The CDR3 totals 15 residues. Germline V gene sequence: CDR1 SGHVS, CDR2 FNYEAQ. V shed 2 bases and J 6 bases; nucleotides not matched to a gene: 6. Making the TCR beta libraries involved quantitative 5'-RACE with molecular barcodes. TCRdb called the 5' RACE reads again in MiXCR, with one record for every CDR3 protein. This table holds about 320,000 distinct CDR3 sequences, 11% found once. This clonotype has a count of ten or more. The rearrangement links TRBV7-6 to TRBJ2-2; the match to TRBD1 covers 7 bases. Specimen: blood, either unsorted or a sorted T cell fraction (not recorded which). This clonotype was sampled from a female donor with ankylosing spondylitis or in good health (not recorded which). Here the CDR3 reads CASSLPWQGAGELFF. For the CDR3, the DNA is TGTGCCAGCAGCTTACCCTGGCAGGGGGCCGGGGAGCTGTTTTTT.